Described below is a single T cell receptor (beta chain) sequence and its context. Antigen specificity is unknown. V lost 6 bases and J 1 base, leaving 18 bases between the germline ends. The CDR3 is 15 amino acids. Germline CDR1 reads SQVTM; CDR2 reads ANQGSEA. Sequencing relied on a cDNA template that was reverse transcribed from extracted RNA. The table came from immunoSEQ multiplex PCR; TCRdb's copy has only in-frame clones and leaves some out. The sample consists of 120,000 to 150,000 clones, 86% of them appearing once. These data are taken from a study of CD8+ T cells in alopecia areata. As for the study in general: Scalp area affected, as a percentage, set the severity score of treated patients.

Treatment noted: oral pan-JAK inhibitor, 5-10 mg twice daily. Both peripheral blood and punch biopsies of lesional scalp skin were obtained from patients who had alopecia areata. The study, taken as a whole, reports: Association of baseline CD8+ expansion with response is uncertain owing to one nonresponder. A great number of expanded lesional clones endured in scalp and blood during tofacitinib.

This specimen consisted of CD8+ T cells sorted from blood, obtained at week 4, from a patient treated with tofacitinib. The source is a human donor with alopecia areata. The chain combines TRBV29-1 with TRBJ2-5, with D tentatively TRBD2 (6 bases). This chain's CDR3 is CSVLILGGLQETQYF. DNA of the CDR3: TGCAGCGTCCTTATTCTGGGAGGCCTCCAAGAGACCCAGTACTTC.